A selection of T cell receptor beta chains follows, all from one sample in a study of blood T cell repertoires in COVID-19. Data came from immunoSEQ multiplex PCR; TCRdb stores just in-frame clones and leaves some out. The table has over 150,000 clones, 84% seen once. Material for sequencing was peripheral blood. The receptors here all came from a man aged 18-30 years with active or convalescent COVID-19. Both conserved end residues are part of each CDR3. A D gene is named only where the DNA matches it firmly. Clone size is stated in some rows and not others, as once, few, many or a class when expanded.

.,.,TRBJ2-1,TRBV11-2,TGTGCCAGCAGTTCGGCGCGGGTTGGTTCCAATGAGCAGTTCTTC,CASSSARVGSNEQFF
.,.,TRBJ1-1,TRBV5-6,TGTGCCAGCAGCACCACCACAGGGATCGATTTTGCAGCTTTCTTT,CASSTTTGIDFAAFF
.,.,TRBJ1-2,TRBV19,TGTGCCAGTAGTATGAGGAGAAACCATGGCTACACCTTC,CASSMRRNHGYTF
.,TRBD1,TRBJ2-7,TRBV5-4,TGTGCCAGCAGCCTACAGGGGATTTACGAGCAGTACTTC,CASSLQGIYEQYF
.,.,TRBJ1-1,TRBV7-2,TGTGCCAGCAGCTTAGGATGGGCCGTGACCATGAACACTGAAGCTTTCTTT,CASSLGWAVTMNTEAFF
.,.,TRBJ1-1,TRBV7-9,TGTGCCAGCAGCTGGGGACTGGGGAACACTGAAGCTTTCTTT,CASSWGLGNTEAFF
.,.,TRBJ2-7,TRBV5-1,TGCGCCAGCAGTCCAAGGGGATGGAGCTCCTACGAGCAGTACTTC,CASSPRGWSSYEQYF
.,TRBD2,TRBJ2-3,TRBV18,TGTGCCAGCTCACCTCTTGGGACTAGCGAGAATACGCAGTATTTT,CASSPLGTSENTQYF
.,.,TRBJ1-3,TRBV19,TGTGCCAGTAGTACGTCGGTTGGCTCTGGAAACACCATATATTTT,CASSTSVGSGNTIYF
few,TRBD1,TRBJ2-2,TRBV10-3,TGTGCCATCAGTTCCGGGACAGGGGCAATCACCGGGGAGCTGTTTTTT,CAISSGTGAITGELFF
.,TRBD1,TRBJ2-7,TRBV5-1,TGCGCCAGCAGCTTACAGGGGCACGAGCAGTACTTC,CASSLQGHEQYF
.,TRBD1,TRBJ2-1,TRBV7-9,TGTGCCAGCAGCTCGCGGGACAGGAACTACAATGAGCAGTTCTTC,CASSSRDRNYNEQFF
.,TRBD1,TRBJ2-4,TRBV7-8,TGTGCCAGCAGCCCGCTCAAACCGGGACAGGGAGGGGGAGCCAAAAACATTCAGTACTTC,CASSPLKPGQGGGAKNIQYF
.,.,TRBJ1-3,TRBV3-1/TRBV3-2,TGTGCCAGCAGCCGAGGCTCTGGAAACACCATATATTTT,CASSRGSGNTIYF
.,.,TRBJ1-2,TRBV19,TGTGCCAGTAGTATAGGGGGAGGAAACTATGGCTACACCTTC,CASSIGGGNYGYTF
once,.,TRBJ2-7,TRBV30,TGTGCCTGGAGTGACGAACAGGTAGCCGACTACGAGCAGTACTTC,CAWSDEQVADYEQYF
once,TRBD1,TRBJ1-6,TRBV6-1,TGTGCCAGCAGTGAAGCGGCGTACAGGGGGAATAATTCACCCCTCCACTTT,CASSEAAYRGNNSPLHF
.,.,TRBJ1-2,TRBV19,TGTGCCAGTAATCACCGGGACAAGCTAATCTATGGCTACACCTTC,CASNHRDKLIYGYTF
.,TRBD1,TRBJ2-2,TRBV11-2,TGTGCCAGCAGCCTCCGACAGGGTACGAACACCGGGGAGCTGTTTTTT,CASSLRQGTNTGELFF
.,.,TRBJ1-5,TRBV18,TGTGCCAGCTCACCAGGTTCCACGGGGTCAAAGCCCCAGCATTTT,CASSPGSTGSKPQHF
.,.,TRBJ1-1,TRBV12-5,TGTGCTAGTGGTTTGGTACGAACAGGGTGGTCGAACACTGAAGCTTTCTTT,CASGLVRTGWSNTEAFF
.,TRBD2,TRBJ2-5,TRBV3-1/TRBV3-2,TGTGCCAGCAGCCAAGATGCTAGCGGGGGGGGGACCCAGTACTTC,CASSQDASGGGTQYF
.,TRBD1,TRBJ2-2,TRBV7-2,TGTGCCAGCATGCTGGGACAGGGGAGGGTCGGGGAGCTGTTTTTT,CASMLGQGRVGELFF
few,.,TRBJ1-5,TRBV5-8,TGTGCCAGCAGCTTGGGGCAGGTTAGCAATCAGCCCCAGCATTTT,CASSLGQVSNQPQHF
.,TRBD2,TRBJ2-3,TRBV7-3,TGTGCCAGCAGCCCCAGCGGGATAAACACAGATACGCAGTATTTT,CASSPSGINTDTQYF
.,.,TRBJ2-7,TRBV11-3,TGTGCCAGCAGCTTAGAGGAGGACTACGAGCAGTACTTC,CASSLEEDYEQYF
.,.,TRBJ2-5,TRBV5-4,TGTGCCAGCAGCCCGCGGGGCGGGACAGCACAAGAGACCCAGTACTTC,CASSPRGGTAQETQYF
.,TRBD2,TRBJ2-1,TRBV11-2,TGTGCCAGCAGCTCGGGACTAGCGGCCTCCTACAATGAGCAGTTCTTC,CASSSGLAASYNEQFF
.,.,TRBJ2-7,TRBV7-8,TGTGCCAGCACTCCCGCGGCATCCTACGAGCAGTACTTC,CASTPAASYEQYF
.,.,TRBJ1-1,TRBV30,TGTGCCTGGAGTGTCGGGGTGTACACTGAAGCTTTCTTT,CAWSVGVYTEAFF
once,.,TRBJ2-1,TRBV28,TGTGCCAGCAGTTTACGACAGGAGCAGTTCTTC,CASSLRQEQFF
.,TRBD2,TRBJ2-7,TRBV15,TGTGCCACCAGCAGAGCTGGCCGCCAAGGGACTAGCGGAAACCTCTTCTACGAGCAGTACTTC,CATSRAGRQGTSGNLFYEQYF
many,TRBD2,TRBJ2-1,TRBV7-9,TGTGCCAGCAGCCCGGGACTAGGTTGGGGTGAGCAGTTCTTC,CASSPGLGWGEQFF
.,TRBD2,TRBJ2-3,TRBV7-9,TGTGCCAGCAGCTTACCCCGGGGCCGGGAGGGCACAGATACGCAGTATTTT,CASSLPRGREGTDTQYF
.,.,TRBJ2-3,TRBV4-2,TGTGCCAGCAGCCCGAGGGAGACCCTACCTAGCACAGATACGCAGTATTTT,CASSPRETLPSTDTQYF